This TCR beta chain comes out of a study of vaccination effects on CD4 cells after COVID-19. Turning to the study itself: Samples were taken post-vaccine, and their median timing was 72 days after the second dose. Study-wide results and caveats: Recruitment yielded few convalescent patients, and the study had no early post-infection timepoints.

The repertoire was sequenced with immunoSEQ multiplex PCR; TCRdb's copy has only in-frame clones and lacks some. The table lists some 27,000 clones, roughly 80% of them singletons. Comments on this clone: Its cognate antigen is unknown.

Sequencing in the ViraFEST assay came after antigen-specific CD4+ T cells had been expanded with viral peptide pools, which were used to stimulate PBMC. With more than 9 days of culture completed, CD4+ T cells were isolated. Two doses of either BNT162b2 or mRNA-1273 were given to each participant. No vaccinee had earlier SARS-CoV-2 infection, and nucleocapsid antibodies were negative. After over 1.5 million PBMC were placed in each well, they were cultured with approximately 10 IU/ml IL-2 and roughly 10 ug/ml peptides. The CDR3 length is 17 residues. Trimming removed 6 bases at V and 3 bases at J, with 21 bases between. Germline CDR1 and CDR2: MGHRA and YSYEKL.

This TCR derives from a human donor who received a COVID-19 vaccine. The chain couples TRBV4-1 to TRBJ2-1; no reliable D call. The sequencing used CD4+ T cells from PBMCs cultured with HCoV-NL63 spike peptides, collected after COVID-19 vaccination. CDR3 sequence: CASRFDPRRPGYNEQFF. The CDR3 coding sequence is TGCGCCAGCAGGTTCGACCCTCGCCGGCCCGGCTACAATGAGCAGTTCTTC.